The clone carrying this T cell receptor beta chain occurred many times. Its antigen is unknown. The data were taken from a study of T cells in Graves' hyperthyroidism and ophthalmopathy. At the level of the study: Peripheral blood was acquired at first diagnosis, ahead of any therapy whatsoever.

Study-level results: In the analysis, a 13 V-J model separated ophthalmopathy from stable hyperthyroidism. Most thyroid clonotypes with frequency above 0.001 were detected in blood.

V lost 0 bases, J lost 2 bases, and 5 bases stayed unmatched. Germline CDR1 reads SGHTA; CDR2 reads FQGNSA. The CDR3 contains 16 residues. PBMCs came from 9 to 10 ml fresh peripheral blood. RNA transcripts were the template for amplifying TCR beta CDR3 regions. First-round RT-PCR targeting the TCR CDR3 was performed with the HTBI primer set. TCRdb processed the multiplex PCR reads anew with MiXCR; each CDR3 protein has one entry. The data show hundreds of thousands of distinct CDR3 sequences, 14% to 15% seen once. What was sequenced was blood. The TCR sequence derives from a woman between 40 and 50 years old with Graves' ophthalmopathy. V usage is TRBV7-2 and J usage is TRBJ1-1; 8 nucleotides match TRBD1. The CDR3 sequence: CASSLAGTGGNTEAFF. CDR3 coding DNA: TGTGCCAGCAGCTTAGCCGGGACAGGAGGAAACACTGAAGCTTTCTTT.